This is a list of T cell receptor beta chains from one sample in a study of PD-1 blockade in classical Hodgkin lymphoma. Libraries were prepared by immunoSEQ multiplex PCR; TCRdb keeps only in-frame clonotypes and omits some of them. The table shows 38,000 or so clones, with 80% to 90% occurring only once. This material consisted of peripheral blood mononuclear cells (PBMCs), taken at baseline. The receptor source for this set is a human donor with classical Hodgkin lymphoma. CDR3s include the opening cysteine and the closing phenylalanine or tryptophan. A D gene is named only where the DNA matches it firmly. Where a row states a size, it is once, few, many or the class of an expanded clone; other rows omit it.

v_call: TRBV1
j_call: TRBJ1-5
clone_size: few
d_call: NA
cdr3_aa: CTSSPPGGEHSNQPQHF
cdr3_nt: TGCACCAGCAGCCCCCCGGGAGGGGAACATAGCAATCAGCCCCAGCATTTT

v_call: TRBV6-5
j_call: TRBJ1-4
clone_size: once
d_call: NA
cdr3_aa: CASRQGGGEKLFF
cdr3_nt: TGTGCCAGCAGGCAGGGAGGTGGTGAAAAACTGTTTTTT

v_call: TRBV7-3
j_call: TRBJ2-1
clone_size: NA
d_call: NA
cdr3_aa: CASSLRPGHYRSYNEQFF
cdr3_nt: TGTGCCAGCAGCTTAAGACCGGGACACTACAGATCCTACAATGAGCAGTTCTTC

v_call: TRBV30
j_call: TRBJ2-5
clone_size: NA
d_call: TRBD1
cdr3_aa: CASGGETQYF
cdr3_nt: TGTGCCTCAGGGGGAGAGACCCAGTACTTC

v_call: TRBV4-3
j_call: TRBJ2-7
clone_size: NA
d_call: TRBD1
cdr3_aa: CASSQDRSGGYSSYEQYF
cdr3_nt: TGCGCCAGCAGCCAAGATAGGTCAGGGGGTTATAGTTCCTACGAGCAGTACTTC

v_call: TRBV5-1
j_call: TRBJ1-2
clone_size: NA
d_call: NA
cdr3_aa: CASSTQGYGYTF
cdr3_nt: TGCGCCAGCAGCACGCAAGGTTATGGCTACACCTTC

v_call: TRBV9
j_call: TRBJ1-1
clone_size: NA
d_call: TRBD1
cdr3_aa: CASSVQATNQGARNTEAFF
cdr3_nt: TGTGCCAGCAGCGTACAAGCGACAAATCAGGGGGCAAGGAACACTGAAGCTTTCTTT

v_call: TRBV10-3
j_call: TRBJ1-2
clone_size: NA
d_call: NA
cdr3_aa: CAISDSLDGGYTF
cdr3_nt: TGTGCCATCAGTGATTCATTAGACGGTGGCTACACCTTC

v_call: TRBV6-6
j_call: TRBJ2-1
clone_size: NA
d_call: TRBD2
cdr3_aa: CASRGTSGSYEQFF
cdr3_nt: TGTGCCAGCAGAGGGACTAGCGGGAGCTATGAGCAGTTCTTC

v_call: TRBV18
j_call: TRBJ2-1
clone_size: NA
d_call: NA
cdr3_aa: CASSSGANNEQFF
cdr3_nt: TGTGCCAGCTCATCGGGAGCCAACAATGAGCAGTTCTTC

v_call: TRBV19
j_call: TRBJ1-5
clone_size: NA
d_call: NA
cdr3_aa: CASNPGQRTNQPQHF
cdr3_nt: TGTGCCAGTAACCCGGGACAACGAACCAATCAGCCCCAGCATTTT

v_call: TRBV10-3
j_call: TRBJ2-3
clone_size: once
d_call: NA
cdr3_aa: CAIYQDRSDTQYF
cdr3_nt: TGTGCCATCTACCAGGACCGGTCGGATACGCAGTATTTT

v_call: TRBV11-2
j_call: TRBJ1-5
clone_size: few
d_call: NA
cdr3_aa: CASSLVTGPNQPQHF
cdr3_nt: TGTGCCAGCAGCTTAGTAACAGGGCCCAATCAGCCCCAGCATTTT

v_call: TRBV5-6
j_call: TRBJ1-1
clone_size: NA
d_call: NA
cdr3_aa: CASSLPFNTEAFF
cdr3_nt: TGTGCCAGCAGCTTGCCCTTTAACACTGAAGCTTTCTTT

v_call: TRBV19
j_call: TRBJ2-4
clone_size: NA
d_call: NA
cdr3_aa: CASRAMAKNIQYF
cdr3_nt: TGTGCCAGTAGAGCCATGGCCAAAAACATTCAGTACTTC

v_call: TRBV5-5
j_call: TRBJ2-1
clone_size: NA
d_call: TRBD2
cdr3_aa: CASSLDAGGNYNEQFF
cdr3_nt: TGTGCCAGCAGCTTGGACGCGGGGGGAAACTACAATGAGCAGTTCTTC

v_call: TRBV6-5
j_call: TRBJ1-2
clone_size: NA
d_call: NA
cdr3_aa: CASSYEWQGLGYTF
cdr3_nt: TGTGCCAGCAGTTACGAGTGGCAGGGCCTAGGCTACACCTTC

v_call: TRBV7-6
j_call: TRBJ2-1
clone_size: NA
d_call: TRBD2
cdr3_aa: CASSNSGGHYNEQFF
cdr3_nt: TGTGCCAGCAGCAATAGCGGGGGACATTACAATGAGCAGTTCTTC

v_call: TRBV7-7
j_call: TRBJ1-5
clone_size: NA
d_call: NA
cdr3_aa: CASSENRDQPQHF
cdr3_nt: TGTGCCAGCAGCGAAAACAGGGATCAGCCCCAGCATTTT

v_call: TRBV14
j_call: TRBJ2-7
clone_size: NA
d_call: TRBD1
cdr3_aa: CASSHEPSRDRGQITTYEQYF
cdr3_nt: TGTGCCAGCAGCCACGAACCATCGCGGGACAGGGGCCAAATCACCACCTACGAGCAGTACTTC

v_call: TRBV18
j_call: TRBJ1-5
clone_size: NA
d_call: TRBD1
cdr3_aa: CASSLGQAYSNQPQHF
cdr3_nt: TGTGCCAGCTCACTAGGACAGGCGTATAGCAATCAGCCCCAGCATTTT

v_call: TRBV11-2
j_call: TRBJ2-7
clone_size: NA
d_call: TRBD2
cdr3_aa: CASSLYSGGDYEQYF
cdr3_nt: TGTGCCAGCAGCTTATATAGCGGGGGGGATTACGAGCAGTACTTC

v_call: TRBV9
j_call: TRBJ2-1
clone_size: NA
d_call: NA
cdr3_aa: CASSVSGSSYNEQFF
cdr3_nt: TGTGCCAGCAGCGTTTCCGGTAGCTCCTACAATGAGCAGTTCTTC

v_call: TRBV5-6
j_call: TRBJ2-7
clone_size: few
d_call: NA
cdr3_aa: CASSSIGWGRVVEEQYF
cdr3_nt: TGTGCCAGCAGCTCAATCGGTTGGGGCAGGGTGGTGGAGGAGCAGTACTTC

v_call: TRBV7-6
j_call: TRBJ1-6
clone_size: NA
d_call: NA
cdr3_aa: CASSYNSPLHF
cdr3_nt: TGTGCCAGCAGCTACAATTCACCCCTCCACTTT

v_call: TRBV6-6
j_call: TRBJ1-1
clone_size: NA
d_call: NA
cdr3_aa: CAISGAHEAFF
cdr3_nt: TGTGCCATCAGTGGGGCGCATGAAGCTTTCTTT

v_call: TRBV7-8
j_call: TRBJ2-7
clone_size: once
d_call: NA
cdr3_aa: CASSRGSYEQYF
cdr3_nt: TGTGCCAGCAGCAGGGGGTCCTACGAGCAGTACTTC

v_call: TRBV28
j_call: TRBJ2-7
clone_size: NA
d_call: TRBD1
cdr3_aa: CASSPWTGIYYEQYF
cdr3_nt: TGTGCCAGCAGTCCCTGGACAGGGATATACTACGAGCAGTACTTC

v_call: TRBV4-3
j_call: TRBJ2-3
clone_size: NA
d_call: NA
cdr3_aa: CASSQVGDTQYF
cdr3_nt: TGCGCCAGCAGCCAAGTAGGGGATACGCAGTATTTT

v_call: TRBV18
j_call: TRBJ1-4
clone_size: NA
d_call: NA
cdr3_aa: CASSSWGAANEKLFF
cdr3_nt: TGTGCCAGCTCAAGTTGGGGGGCGGCTAATGAAAAACTGTTTTTT

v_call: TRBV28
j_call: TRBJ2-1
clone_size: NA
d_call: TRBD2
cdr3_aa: CASSLMASGSGTYNEQFF
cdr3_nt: TGTGCCAGCAGTTTAATGGCTAGCGGGAGTGGAACCTACAATGAGCAGTTCTTC

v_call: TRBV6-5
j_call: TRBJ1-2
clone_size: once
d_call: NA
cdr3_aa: CASSIQTNYGYTF
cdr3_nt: TGTGCCAGCAGCATACAGACTAACTATGGCTACACCTTC

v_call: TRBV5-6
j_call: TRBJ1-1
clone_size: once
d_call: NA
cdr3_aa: CASSFVGASEAFF
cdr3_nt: TGTGCCAGCAGCTTCGTCGGGGCGTCCGAAGCTTTCTTT

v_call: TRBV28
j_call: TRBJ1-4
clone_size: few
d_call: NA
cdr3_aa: CASSLRASTNEKLFF
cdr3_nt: TGTGCCAGCAGTTTAAGGGCCTCCACTAATGAAAAACTGTTTTTT

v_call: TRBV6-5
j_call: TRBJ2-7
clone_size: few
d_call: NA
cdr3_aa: CASRGAGVNEQYF
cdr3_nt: TGTGCCAGCCGAGGGGCAGGGGTCAACGAGCAGTACTTC

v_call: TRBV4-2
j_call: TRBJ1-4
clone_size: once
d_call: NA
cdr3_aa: CASSQVTGFAEKLFF
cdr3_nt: TGTGCCAGCAGCCAAGTGACAGGTTTTGCTGAAAAACTGTTTTTT

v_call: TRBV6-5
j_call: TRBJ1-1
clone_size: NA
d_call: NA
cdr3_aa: CASSNQQGTEAFF
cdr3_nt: TGTGCCAGCAGTAATCAACAGGGCACTGAAGCTTTCTTT

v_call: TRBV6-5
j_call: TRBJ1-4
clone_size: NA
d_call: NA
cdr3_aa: CASSYGLTATNEKLFF
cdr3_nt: TGTGCCAGCAGTTACGGCTTGACAGCAACTAATGAAAAACTGTTTTTT

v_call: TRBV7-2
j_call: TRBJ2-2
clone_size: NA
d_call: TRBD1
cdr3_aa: CASTSTDRRRGGELFF
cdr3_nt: TGTGCCAGCACCTCAACGGACAGGAGGAGAGGCGGGGAGCTGTTTTTT

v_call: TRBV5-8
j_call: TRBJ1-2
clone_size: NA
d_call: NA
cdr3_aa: CASTLGGGRVYGYTF
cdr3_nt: TGTGCCAGCACCTTAGGCGGGGGAAGAGTATATGGCTACACCTTC

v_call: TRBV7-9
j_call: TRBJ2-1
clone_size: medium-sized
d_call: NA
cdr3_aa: CASSLARTGTTYEQFF
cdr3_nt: TGTGCCAGCAGCTTAGCGAGAACAGGAACTACGTATGAGCAGTTCTTC

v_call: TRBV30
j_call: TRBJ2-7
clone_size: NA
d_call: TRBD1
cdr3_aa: CAWSGQASYEQYF
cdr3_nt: TGTGCCTGGAGCGGACAGGCTTCCTACGAGCAGTACTTC

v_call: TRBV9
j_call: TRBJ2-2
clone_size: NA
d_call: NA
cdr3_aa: CASSAWTTGELFF
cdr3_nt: TGTGCCAGCAGCGCATGGACCACCGGGGAGCTGTTTTTT

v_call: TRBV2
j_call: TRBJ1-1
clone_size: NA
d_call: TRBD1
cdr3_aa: CASSRDRGANTEAFF
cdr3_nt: TGTGCCAGCAGTCGGGACAGGGGGGCTAACACTGAAGCTTTCTTT

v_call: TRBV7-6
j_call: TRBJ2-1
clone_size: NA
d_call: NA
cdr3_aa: CASSSNNEQFF
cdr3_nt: TGTGCCAGCAGCTCCAACAATGAGCAGTTCTTC

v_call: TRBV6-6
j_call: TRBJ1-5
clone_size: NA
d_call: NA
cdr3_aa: CASRSSGGVQPQHF
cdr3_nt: TGTGCCAGCAGGTCATCCGGGGGGGTTCAGCCCCAGCATTTT

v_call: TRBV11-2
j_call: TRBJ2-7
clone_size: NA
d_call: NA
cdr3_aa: CASSIQGQSSYEQYF
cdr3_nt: TGTGCCAGCAGCATACAGGGCCAAAGCTCCTACGAGCAGTACTTC

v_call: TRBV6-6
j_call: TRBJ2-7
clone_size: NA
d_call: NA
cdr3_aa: CASSWGNEQYF
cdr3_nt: TGTGCCAGCAGTTGGGGGAACGAGCAGTACTTC

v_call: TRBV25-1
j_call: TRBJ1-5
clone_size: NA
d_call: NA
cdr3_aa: CASSDGGARDQPQHF
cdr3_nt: TGTGCCAGCAGTGACGGGGGAGCACGGGACCAGCCCCAGCATTTT

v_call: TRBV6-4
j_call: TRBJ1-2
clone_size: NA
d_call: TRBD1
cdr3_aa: CASSLDGQGNYGYTF
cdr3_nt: TGTGCCAGCAGCCTAGACGGACAGGGAAACTATGGCTACACCTTC

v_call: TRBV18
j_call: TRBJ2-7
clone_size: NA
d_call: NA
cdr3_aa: CASSPPSDVKQQYF
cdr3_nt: TGTGCCAGCTCACCACCAAGCGACGTTAAACAGCAGTACTTC

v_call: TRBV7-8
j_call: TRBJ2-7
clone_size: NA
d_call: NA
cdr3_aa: CASSLIRGTYEQYF
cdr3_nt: TGTGCCAGCAGCTTAATCAGGGGTACCTACGAGCAGTACTTC

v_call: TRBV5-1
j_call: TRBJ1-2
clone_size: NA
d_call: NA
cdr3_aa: CASSLDTNPPNYGYTF
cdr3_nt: TGCGCCAGCAGCTTGGATACAAACCCCCCTAACTATGGCTACACCTTC

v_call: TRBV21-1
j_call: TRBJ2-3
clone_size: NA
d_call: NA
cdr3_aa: CASSKRSRFVAGGADTQYF
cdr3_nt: NA

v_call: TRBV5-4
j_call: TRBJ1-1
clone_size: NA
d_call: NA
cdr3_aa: CASSFDRANTEAFF
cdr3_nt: TGTGCCAGCAGCTTTGATAGGGCTAACACTGAAGCTTTCTTT